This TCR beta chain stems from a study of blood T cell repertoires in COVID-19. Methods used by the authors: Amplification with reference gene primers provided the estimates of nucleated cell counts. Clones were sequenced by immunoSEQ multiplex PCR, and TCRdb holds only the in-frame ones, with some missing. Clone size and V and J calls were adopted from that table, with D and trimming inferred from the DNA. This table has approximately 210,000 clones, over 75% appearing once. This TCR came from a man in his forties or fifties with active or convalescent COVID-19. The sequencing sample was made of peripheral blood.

Here the CDR3 reads CASSLEIRNTEAFF. CDR3 in DNA: TGTGCCAGCAGCTTAGAGATCAGGAACACTGAAGCTTTCTTT. J is TRBJ1-1 and V is TRBV7-9, with D hard to call. This CDR3 is built from 14 residues. Germline V CDR1 and CDR2: SEHNR, FQNEAQ (reference sequence). V shed 1 base and J shed 1 base, with 7 bases lying between them.